This entry lists 27 T cell receptor beta chains sequenced from one sample in a study of cytomegalovirus exposure and HLA in healthy donors (dated by TCRdb to the late 2010s). Library prep was done by the immunoSEQ multiplex PCR assay. For the multiplex PCR, a mixture combining 60 forward primers for TCR Vbeta segments and 13 reverse primers for TCR Jbeta segments was used. The clones in this table, taken by TCRdb from immuneACCESS, are in-frame only. Not every clone is retained; where verified, under half of the shortfall comes from an unresolved V gene, and the cause of the rest is unknown. The table for this sample lists 150,000 to 200,000 clones; roughly 79% of them were counted only once. The ten top clones hold approximately 13% of the sample. The sequenced sample was PBMCs. The receptor set was obtained from a woman aged 50 to 65 in good health and CMV-seronegative.

This clone appeared a single time. This rearrangement joins TRBV6-1 to TRBJ1-2, with D perhaps matching TRBD1 (5 bases). Germline lookup yields CDR1 MNHNS and CDR2 SASEGT. Between the trimmed V and J ends, which lost 0 bases and 5 bases, there was a span of 16 bases. CDR3 length: 16 residues. CDR3: CASSEAGLSISYGYTF. The DNA for the CDR3 is TGTGCCAGCAGTGAAGCGGGACTTTCAATCTCTTATGGCTACACCTTC.

The V call is TRBV27, the J call TRBJ2-2, with TRBD1 matching 7 bases. This CDR3 region has 14 residues. The germline CDR1 and CDR2 sequences are MNHEY and SMNVEV (reference sequence). V trimming: 6 bases; J trimming: 6 bases; junction bases outside the gene matches: 7. CDR3 sequence: CASRTGQTSGELFF. In DNA, the CDR3 is TGTGCCAGCAGGACGGGACAGACCTCCGGGGAGCTGTTTTTT.

V usage is TRBV28 and J usage is TRBJ2-3; the D is unclear. With 3 bases removed from V and 2 bases from J, the gap between germline ends came to 9 bases. The CDR3 runs to 14 residues. Per germline, CDR1 MDHEN and CDR2 SYDVKM. CDR3 sequence reads: CASSFRVFTDTQYF. For the CDR3, the DNA is TGTGCCAGCAGTTTTCGGGTTTTCACAGATACGCAGTATTTT.

The V gene is TRBV7-2, the J gene TRBJ2-5; D perhaps matches TRBD1 (5 bases). Germline CDR1 is SGHTA and CDR2 is FQGNSA. V was shortened by 2 bases and J by 2 bases, with 12 bases between the two germline ends. The CDR3 totals 15 residues. CDR3 region: CASSLSGLGQETQYF. For the CDR3, the DNA is TGTGCCAGCAGCTTATCAGGGCTGGGGCAAGAGACCCAGTACTTC.

Turning to this clone: The junction does not match germline at one end; this may be a read error. The J gene is TRBJ2-1, the V gene TRBV7-9; 12 bases are shared with TRBD2. CDR1 and CDR2 (germline): SEHNR, FQNEAQ (reference sequence). The CDR3 has 14 residues. The CDR3 sequence: CASSLAGGPNEQFF. CDR3 coding DNA: TGTGCCAGCAGCCTAGCGGGAGGGCCCAATGAGCAGTTCTTC.

The rearrangement joins TRBV5-1 to TRBJ1-1; D perhaps matches TRBD1 (6 bases). Germline V lookup: CDR1 SGHRS, CDR2 YFSETQ. The CDR3 has 14 amino acids. V was cut by 4 bases and J by 1 base, with 11 bases left in between. CDR3 sequence reads: CASSPGQTNTEAFF. Here the CDR3 DNA reads TGCGCCAGCAGCCCTGGACAGACGAACACTGAAGCTTTCTTT. Together with reference TRBV5-1 and TRBJ1-1, the CDR3 gives the full variable domain: KAGVTQTPRYLIKTRGQQVTLSCSPISGHRSVSWYQQTPGQGLQFLFEYFSETQRNKGNFPGRFSGRQFSNSRSEMNVSTLELGDSALYLCASSPGQTNTEAFFGQGTRLTVV.

This rearrangement joins TRBV7-2 to TRBJ1-4, with D uncertain. Germline V gene sequence: CDR1 SGHTA, CDR2 FQGNSA. The CDR3 is 12 amino acids. Deletions cut 1 base from V and 11 bases from J, with 8 bases between. In nucleotides, the CDR3 is TGTGCCAGCAGCTTAGAGGGCGGGAAACTGTTTTTT. Translated: CASSLEGGKLFF.

The chain couples TRBV5-4 to TRBJ2-5, with 8 bases that match TRBD2. With 4 bases clipped from V and 5 bases from J, the junction kept 4 bases outside the gene matches. Germline V lookup: CDR1 SGHNT, CDR2 YYREEE (reference sequence). CDR3 length: 13 residues. The DNA of the CDR3 is TGTGCCAGCAGCATCGGGAGGGAGGAGACCCAGTACTTC. Protein: CASSIGREETQYF. The full variable domain, its missing parts supplied by reference TRBV5-4 and TRBJ2-5, is ETGVTQSPTHLIKTRGQQVTLRCSSQSGHNTVSWYQQALGQGPQFIFQYYREEENGRGNFPPRFSGLQFPNYSSELNVNALELDDSALYLCASSIGREETQYFGPGTRLLVL.

This clone was seen a few times. V is TRBV7-2 and J is TRBJ1-1, with unresolved D. CDR1 is SGHTA and CDR2 is FQGNSA in the germline V gene. This CDR3 contains 11 residues. V lost 8 bases, J lost 1 base, and 5 bases lay in between. The CDR3 loop reads CASLGNTEAFF. Here the CDR3 DNA reads TGTGCCAGCCTAGGGAACACTGAAGCTTTCTTT.

V usage is TRBV9 and J usage is TRBJ2-5, with 7 bases that match TRBD2. The CDR3 covers 16 residues. Germline trimming cut 0 bases from V and 0 bases from J; bases unmatched to any gene: 5. Germline V gene data show CDR1 as SGDLS and CDR2 as YYNGEE. The CDR3 bases are TGTGCCAGCAGCGTAGTTCCTAGCGGTAACCAAGAGACCCAGTACTTC. Protein product: CASSVVPSGNQETQYF.

The CDR3 DNA follows: TGTGCCAGCAGTTTAATGGCCACCTACAATGAGCAGTTCTTC. Its protein product is CASSLMATYNEQFF. The V gene is TRBV28, the J gene TRBJ2-1; no clear D. This CDR3 is built from 14 residues. Germline CDR1 MDHEN, CDR2 SYDVKM. With 2 bases removed from V and 2 bases from J, the gap between germline ends came to 7 bases.

A remark on this clone: Additional DNA sequences in this sample encode the identical CDR3. The V gene is TRBV5-6, the J gene TRBJ2-1; 8 positions agree with TRBD1. Germline CDR1 SGHDT, CDR2 YYEEEE. This CDR3 comprises 15 residues. Trimming removed 3 bases from V and 8 bases from J; junction bases left unmatched: 10. The CDR3: CASSSGTPGGDEQFF. The DNA of the CDR3 is TGTGCCAGCAGCTCCGGAACCCCAGGGGGCGATGAGCAGTTCTTC.

This chain links TRBV5-6 with TRBJ2-7; D is unresolved. There are 14 residues in the CDR3. The V and J ends lost 3 bases and 2 bases respectively, with 12 bases between them. Per germline, CDR1 SGHDT and CDR2 YYEEEE. This CDR3 reads CASSSIASTYEQYF. Here the CDR3 DNA reads TGTGCCAGCAGCTCCATAGCCAGCACCTACGAGCAGTACTTC.

CDR3 region: CASSQPGLVYEQYF. In DNA form, the CDR3 reads TGTGCCAGTAGTCAACCGGGACTCGTATACGAGCAGTACTTC. The genes are TRBV19 and TRBJ2-7, with D maybe TRBD2 (6 bases). Looked up from germline, CDR1 is LNHDA and CDR2 is SQIVND (reference sequence). Deletions cut 5 bases from V and 4 bases from J, with 15 bases between. The length of the CDR3 is 14 residues. Supplemented by reference TRBV19 and TRBJ2-7, the full variable domain reads DGGITQSPKYLFRKEGQNVTLSCEQNLNHDAMYWYRQDPGQGLRLIYYSQIVNDFQKGDIAEGYSVSREKKESFPLTVTSAQKNPTAFYLCASSQPGLVYEQYFGPGTRLTVT.

This chain links TRBV7-2 with TRBJ1-2; possible D gene TRBD1, 6 bases. Germline CDR1 reads SGHTA; CDR2 reads FQGNSA. With 6 bases removed from V and 8 bases from J, the gap between germline ends came to 19 bases. The CDR3 contains 14 residues. The CDR3 here is CASRPTGTLRGYTF. The CDR3 DNA sequence: TGTGCCAGCAGGCCGACAGGAACCCTTCGGGGCTACACCTTC.

V and J are TRBV7-9 and TRBJ2-1; 9 bases align to TRBD2. The CDR3 is 14 amino acids. The germline gives CDR1 SEHNR, CDR2 FQNEAQ (reference sequence). The J segment lost 7 bases and the V segment lost 6 bases, leaving 7 bases of the junction unmatched. The CDR3 nucleotides are TGTGCCAGCAGGTCTGGGCGGGAGGGGAATGAGCAGTTCTTC. Translation: CASRSGREGNEQFF. The full variable domain, with the rest looked up from reference TRBV7-9 and TRBJ2-1, is DTGVSQNPRHKITKRGQNVTFRCDPISEHNRLYWYRQTLGQGPEFLTYFQNEAQLEKSRLLSDRFSAERPKGSFSTLEIQRTEQGDSAMYLCASRSGREGNEQFFGPGTRLTVL.

This clone showed up just once. This chain connects TRBV30 to TRBJ2-1, with TRBD1 matching over 9 bases. After removal of 4 bases from V and 8 bases from J, the junction contained 12 bases not matched to a gene. The germline CDR1 and CDR2 sequences are GTSNPN and SVGIG (reference sequence). The CDR3 spans 15 residues. The CDR3 sequence: CAWTSGTGILDEQFF. In DNA form, the CDR3 reads TGTGCCTGGACTTCCGGGACAGGGATCTTGGATGAGCAGTTCTTC.

The rearrangement uses TRBV9 and TRBJ1-2, with a tentative D call TRBD1 (6 bases). CDR1 is SGDLS and CDR2 is YYNGEE in the germline V gene. Trimming took 2 bases from V and 1 from J, leaving 9 bases between them. The CDR3 covers 14 residues. CDR3 in DNA: TGTGCCAGCAGCGTGAGCAGGGGTAACTATGGCTACACCTTC. It specifies CASSVSRGNYGYTF.

The V call is TRBV7-2, the J call TRBJ2-5, with a weak D call TRBD1 (5 bases). V dropped 5 bases and J dropped 3 bases, with 16 bases sitting between them. Germline V gene sequence: CDR1 SGHTA, CDR2 FQGNSA. The CDR3 is 15 amino acids. This chain's CDR3 is CASSPPDRTKETQYF. The CDR3, as DNA: TGTGCCAGCAGCCCCCCCGACAGAACTAAAGAGACCCAGTACTTC.

This chain joins TRBV19 and TRBJ1-5; 8 bases match TRBD1. V trimming: 4 bases; J trimming: 2 bases; junction bases outside the gene matches: 1. Germline V CDR1 and CDR2: LNHDA, SQIVND (reference sequence). CDR3 length equals 14 residues. The DNA for the CDR3 is TGTGCCAGTAGTACGACAGGGGGCAATCAGCCCCAGCATTTT. Its translation: CASSTTGGNQPQHF.

The genes are TRBV27 and TRBJ1-4; TRBD1 matches 8 bases. The CDR3 extends over 17 amino acids. Germline loops: CDR1 MNHEY, CDR2 SMNVEV (reference sequence). V gave up 4 bases and J gave up 4 bases; unmatched junction bases: 11. The CDR3 nucleotides are TGTGCCAGCAGTTACAGGGGGAGCCCCGTAGTTAATGAAAAACTGTTTTTT. This sequence encodes CASSYRGSPVVNEKLFF. The whole variable domain, filled in from reference TRBV27 and TRBJ1-4, reads EAQVTQNPRYLITVTGKKLTVTCSQNMNHEYMSWYRQDPGLGLRQIYYSMNVEVTDKGDVPEGYKVSRKEKRNFPLILESPSPNQTSLYFCASSYRGSPVVNEKLFFGSGTQLSVL.

The J gene is TRBJ1-5, the V gene TRBV5-8; D is ambiguous. Deletions cut 2 bases from V and 8 bases from J, with 8 bases between. Germline V gives CDR1 SGHTS, CDR2 YDEGEE. The CDR3 runs to 12 residues. The CDR3 DNA is TGTGCCAGCAGCTTCTTACTGGAGCCCCAGCATTTT. Translation: CASSFLLEPQHF. Variable domain in full (rest from reference TRBV5-8 and TRBJ1-5): EAGVTQSPTHLIKTRGQQATLRCSPISGHTSVYWYQQALGLGLQFLLWYDEGEERNRGNFPPRFSGRQFPNYSSELNVNALELEDSALYLCASSFLLEPQHFGDGTRLSIL.

The table lists this clone with a count of one. This chain links TRBV12-5 with TRBJ1-1; D unresolved. In germline, CDR1 is LGHNT, CDR2 FRNRAP. This CDR3 spans 17 amino acids. The V end was cut by 2 bases, the J end by 0 bases, with 16 bases between. The CDR3 nucleotides are TGTGCTAGTGGTTTGACCCGAGGTCCGGACTTGAACACTGAAGCTTTCTTT. It yields the protein CASGLTRGPDLNTEAFF.

The chain has TRBV6-1 and TRBJ1-2; maybe TRBD1 (5 bases). The length of the CDR3 is 15 residues. Germline lookup yields CDR1 MNHNS and CDR2 SASEGT. Trimming took 3 bases from V and 4 from J, leaving 15 bases between them. CDR3 in DNA: TGTGCCAGCAGTGATGGGGGGACCCGGGGCTATGGCTACACCTTC. Encoded protein: CASSDGGTRGYGYTF.

The chain combines TRBV10-1 with TRBJ2-5; 8 bases map to TRBD1. Germline V CDR1 and CDR2: WNHNN, SYGVQD (reference sequence). Trimming cost V 3 bases and J 5 bases; bases outside gene matches: 8. CDR3 length equals 15 residues. The CDR3 nucleotides are TGCGCCAGCAGTGATGGTCAGGGGGCTGGGGAGACCCAGTACTTC. As protein: CASSDGQGAGETQYF.

This clone was seen more than once but under ten times. A single base is all that separates this from a far larger clone, so a read error is likely. CDR3 amino acids: CAISVTENTEAFF. CDR3 nucleotides: TGTGCCATCAGTGTCACAGAGAACACTGAAGCTTTCTTT. The rearrangement joins TRBV10-3 to TRBJ1-1; no clear D gene. CDR1 is ENHRY and CDR2 is SYGVKD in the germline V gene. The CDR3 is made up of 13 amino acids. V was trimmed by 4 bases and J by 1 base, leaving 7 bases between them.

The gene calls are TRBV9 and TRBJ2-3; perhaps TRBD1 as D (5 bases). The CDR3 has 13 residues. Germline lookup yields CDR1 SGDLS and CDR2 YYNGEE. V lost 5 bases and J 6 bases, leaving 13 bases between the germline ends. This CDR3 is CASRGRKGDTQYF. The CDR3 DNA sequence: TGTGCCAGCAGGGGGCGGAAGGGCGATACGCAGTATTTT. Filled out from reference TRBV9 and TRBJ2-3, the complete variable domain reads DSGVTQTPKHLITATGQRVTLRCSPRSGDLSVYWYQQSLDQGLQFLIQYYNGEERAKGNILERFSAQQFPDLHSELNLSSLELGDSALYFCASRGRKGDTQYFGPGTRLTVL.